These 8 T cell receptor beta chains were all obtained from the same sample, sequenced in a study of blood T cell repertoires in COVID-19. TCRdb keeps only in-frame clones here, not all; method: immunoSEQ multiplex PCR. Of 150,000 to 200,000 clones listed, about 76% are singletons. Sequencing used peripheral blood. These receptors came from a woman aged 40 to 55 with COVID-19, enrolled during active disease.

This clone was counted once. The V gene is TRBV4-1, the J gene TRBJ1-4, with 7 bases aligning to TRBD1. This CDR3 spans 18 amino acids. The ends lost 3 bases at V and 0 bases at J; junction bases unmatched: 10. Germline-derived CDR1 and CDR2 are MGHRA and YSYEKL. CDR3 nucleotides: TGCGCCAGCAGCCAGGCGATCGGACAGGTTGCAACTAATGAAAAACTGTTTTTT. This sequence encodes CASSQAIGQVATNEKLFF.

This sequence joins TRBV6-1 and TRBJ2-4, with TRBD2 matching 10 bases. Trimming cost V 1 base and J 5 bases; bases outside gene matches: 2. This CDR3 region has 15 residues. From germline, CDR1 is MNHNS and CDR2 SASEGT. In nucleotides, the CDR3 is TGTGCCAGCAGTGAAGTAGCGGGAGGTCAAAACATTCAGTACTTC. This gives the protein CASSEVAGGQNIQYF.

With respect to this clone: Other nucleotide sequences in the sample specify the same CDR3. The CDR3 loop is CASSQEGRTEAFF. The CDR3, as DNA: TGTGCCAGCAGCCAGGAGGGGCGGACTGAAGCTTTCTTT. The chain is built from TRBV4-2 and TRBJ1-1, with a tentative D call TRBD1 (5 bases). Between the trimmed V and J ends, which lost 3 bases and 5 bases, there was a span of 10 bases. The germline V gene encodes CDR1 LGHNA and CDR2 YNFKEQ. This CDR3 is 13 amino acids long.

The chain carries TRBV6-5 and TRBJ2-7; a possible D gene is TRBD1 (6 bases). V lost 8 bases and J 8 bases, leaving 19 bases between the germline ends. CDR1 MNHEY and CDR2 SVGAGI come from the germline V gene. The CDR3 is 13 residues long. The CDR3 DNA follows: TGTGCCAGCCGGGACACCGTCTCCGGACAGCAGTACTTC. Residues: CASRDTVSGQQYF.

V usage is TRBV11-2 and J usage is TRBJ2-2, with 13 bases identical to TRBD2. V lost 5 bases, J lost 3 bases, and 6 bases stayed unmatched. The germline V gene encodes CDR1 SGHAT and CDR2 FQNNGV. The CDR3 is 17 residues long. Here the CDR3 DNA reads TGTGCCAGCAGCGCCCGACTAGCGGGAGGACACACCGGGGAGCTGTTTTTT. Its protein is CASSARLAGGHTGELFF.

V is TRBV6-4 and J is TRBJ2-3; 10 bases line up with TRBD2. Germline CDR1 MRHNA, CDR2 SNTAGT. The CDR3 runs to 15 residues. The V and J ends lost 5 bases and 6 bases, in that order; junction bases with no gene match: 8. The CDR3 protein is CASSHSGGPGDTQYF. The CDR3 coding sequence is TGTGCCAGCAGTCATAGCGGGGGGCCCGGGGATACGCAGTATTTT.

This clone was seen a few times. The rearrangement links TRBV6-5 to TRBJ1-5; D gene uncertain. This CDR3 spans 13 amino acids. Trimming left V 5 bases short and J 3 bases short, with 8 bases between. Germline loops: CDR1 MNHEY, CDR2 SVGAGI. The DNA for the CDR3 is TGTGCCAGCAGTACTAACATCAATCAGCCCCAGCATTTT. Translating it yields CASSTNINQPQHF.

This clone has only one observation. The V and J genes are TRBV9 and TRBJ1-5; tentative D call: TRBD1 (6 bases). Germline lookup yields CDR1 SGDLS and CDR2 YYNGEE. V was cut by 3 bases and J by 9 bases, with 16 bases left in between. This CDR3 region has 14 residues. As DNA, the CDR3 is TGTGCCAGCAGCGCCGGAACAGGGTTGGGGCCCCAGCATTTT. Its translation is CASSAGTGLGPQHF.